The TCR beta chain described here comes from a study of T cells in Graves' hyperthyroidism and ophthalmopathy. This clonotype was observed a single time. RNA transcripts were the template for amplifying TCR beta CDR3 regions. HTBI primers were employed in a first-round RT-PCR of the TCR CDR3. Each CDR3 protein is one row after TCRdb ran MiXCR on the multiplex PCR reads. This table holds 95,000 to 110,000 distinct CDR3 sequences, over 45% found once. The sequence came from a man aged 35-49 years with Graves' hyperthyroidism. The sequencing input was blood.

This chain's CDR3 is CASSEWTGAYEQYF. CDR3 in DNA: TGTGCCAGCAGTGAATGGACAGGGGCCTACGAGCAGTACTTC. This chain links TRBV6-5 with TRBJ2-7; 9 positions match TRBD1. The CDR3 length is 14 residues. The V segment lost 5 bases and the J segment 2 bases; nucleotides outside the gene matches: 4. Germline CDR1 and CDR2: MNHEY and SVGAGI.